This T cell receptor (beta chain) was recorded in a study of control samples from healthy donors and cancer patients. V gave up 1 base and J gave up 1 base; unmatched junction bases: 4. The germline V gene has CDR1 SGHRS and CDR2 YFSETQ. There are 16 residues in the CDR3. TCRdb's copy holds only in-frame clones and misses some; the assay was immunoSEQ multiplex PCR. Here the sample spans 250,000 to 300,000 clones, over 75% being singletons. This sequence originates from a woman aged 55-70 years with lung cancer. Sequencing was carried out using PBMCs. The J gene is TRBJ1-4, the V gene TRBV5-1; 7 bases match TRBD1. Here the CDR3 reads CASSLLAGGTNEKLFF. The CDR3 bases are TGCGCCAGCAGCTTGCTTGCAGGGGGAACTAATGAAAAACTGTTTTTT.